Listed here are 27 T cell receptor beta chains from one sample, sequenced in a study of CD8 T cells in ankylosing spondylitis. TCRdb called the 5' RACE reads again in MiXCR, with one record for every CDR3 protein. The profile shows about 130,000 distinct CDR3 sequences, approximately 15% of them singletons. The sample consisted of blood, either unsorted or a sorted T cell fraction (not recorded which). Every receptor here comes from a female donor with ankylosing spondylitis or in good health (not recorded which).

This clonotype came up once. Being one base from a much bigger clone, this may be a read error. CDR3 region: CASRNIGTDRQYF. CDR3 coding DNA: TGTGCCAGCCGTAACATAGGCACAGATAGGCAGTATTTT. V usage is TRBV12-3 or TRBV12-4 and J usage is TRBJ2-3; D not resolved. This CDR3 has 13 amino acids.

The CDR3 is CASSPLAGGSIYNEQFF. CDR3 coding DNA: TGTGCCAGCAGCCCCTTGGCGGGAGGTTCAATCTACAATGAGCAGTTCTTC. This sequence joins TRBV6-1 and TRBJ2-1, with 8 bases matching TRBD2. V lost 6 bases and J lost 3; bases outside the gene matches: 13. Germline-derived CDR1 and CDR2 are MNHNS and SASEGT. This CDR3 has 17 residues.

The chain is built from TRBV4-1 and TRBJ1-4; possible D gene TRBD1, 6 bases. The CDR3 has 16 residues. Trimming took off 4 bases at V and 10 bases at J, with 22 bases between the two ends. Germline CDR1 MGHRA, CDR2 YSYEKL. The CDR3 coding sequence is TGCGCCAGCAGCCCAGCATGGGGGGCGCGGAGGGGAAAACTGTTTTTT. This translates into CASSPAWGARRGKLFF.

The table lists this clonotype with many counts. The chain links TRBV2 to TRBJ2-5; 10 nucleotides line up with TRBD2. The V segment lost 3 bases and the J segment 7 bases; nucleotides outside the gene matches: 5. Per germline, CDR1 SNHLY and CDR2 FYNNEI. The CDR3 loop spans 14 amino acids. In DNA form, the CDR3 reads TGTGCCAGCAGTGACAGGACTAGCGGTGGGACCCAGTACTTC. It specifies CASSDRTSGGTQYF. Together with reference TRBV2 and TRBJ2-5, the CDR3 gives the full variable domain: EPEVTQTPSHQVTQMGQEVILRCVPISNHLYFYWYRQILGQKVEFLVSFYNNEISEKSEIFDDQFSVERPDGSNFTLKIRSTKLEDSAMYFCASSDRTSGGTQYFGPGTRLLVL.

The chain couples TRBV4-1 to TRBJ2-7; a weak D match, TRBD1 (6 bases). This CDR3 contains 14 residues. Between the trimmed V and J ends, which lost 0 bases and 3 bases, there was a span of 9 bases. Per the germline V gene, CDR1 is MGHRA and CDR2 is YSYEKL. CDR3 in DNA: TGCGCCAGCAGCCAAGATCCAGGGGTCTACGAGCAGTACTTC. It specifies CASSQDPGVYEQYF.

The sample holds a few counts of this clonotype. V gene TRBV6-5 combines with J gene TRBJ2-7; the match to TRBD2 covers 10 bases. Germline CDR1 is MNHEY and CDR2 is SVGAGI. The CDR3 sequence is 18 residues long. V trimming: 4 bases; J trimming: 1 base; junction bases outside the gene matches: 13. CDR3 DNA sequence: TGTGCCAGCAGTTCCTCTCAATTGACTAGCGGGCATTCCTACGAGCAGTACTTC. This translates into CASSSSQLTSGHSYEQYF.

This clonotype has more than one count but fewer than ten. The chain couples TRBV28 to TRBJ2-6, with D possibly matching TRBD1 (6 bases). Germline V gene data show CDR1 as MDHEN and CDR2 as SYDVKM. CDR3 length equals 13 residues. Trimming removed 6 bases at V and 11 bases at J, with 14 bases between. This chain's CDR3 is CASSTTGLHVLTF. The CDR3 DNA reads as TGTGCCAGCAGCACGACAGGATTACACGTCCTGACTTTC.

This clonotype was counted once. A clone one base away is much larger, so this may be a read error. V is TRBV28 and J is TRBJ2-2, with 9 bases lining up with TRBD1. The germline V gene encodes CDR1 MDHEN and CDR2 SYDVKM. The CDR3 contains 16 residues. V was pared by 4 bases and J by 6 bases, with 9 bases of the junction left unmatched. The CDR3, as DNA: TGTGCCAGCAGTTCTCCCGGTACAGGGGGCTCCGGGGAGCTGTTTTTT. Its translation: CASSSPGTGGSGELFF. The full variable domain, in which reference TRBV28 and TRBJ2-2 provide the parts outside the CDR3, is DVKVTQSSRYLVKRTGEKVFLECVQDMDHENMFWYRQDPGLGLRLIYFSYDVKMKEKGDIPEGYSVSREKKERFSLILESASTNQTSMYLCASSSPGTGGSGELFFGEGSRLTVL.

Only a few counts were recorded for this clonotype. The chain has TRBV7-2 and TRBJ2-1, with D possibly called TRBD1 or TRBD2 (5 bases each). Trimming left V 3 bases short and J 3 bases short, with 9 bases between. The CDR3 consists of 14 residues. Germline CDR1 and CDR2: SGHTA and FQGNSA. DNA of the CDR3: TGTGCCAGCAGCTTTGAGGGGAACTACAATGAGCAGTTCTTC. It codes for CASSFEGNYNEQFF.

This clonotype showed up just a few times. V and J are TRBV11-2 and TRBJ2-2; the match to TRBD1 covers 9 bases. The V segment lost 1 base and the J segment 7 bases; nucleotides outside the gene matches: 13. The CDR3 extends over 18 amino acids. CDR1 and CDR2 from the germline V gene are SGHAT and FQNNGV. CDR3 sequence reads: CASSLVIGDRETDGELFF. Here the CDR3 DNA reads TGTGCCAGCAGCTTAGTTATAGGGGACAGGGAAACGGACGGGGAGCTGTTTTTT. The full variable domain, its missing parts supplied by reference TRBV11-2 and TRBJ2-2, is EAGVAQSPRYKIIEKRQSVAFWCNPISGHATLYWYQQILGQGPKLLIQFQNNGVVDDSQLPKDRFSAERLKGVDSTLKIQPAKLEDSAVYLCASSLVIGDRETDGELFFGEGSRLTVL.

This chain uses TRBV6-5 with TRBJ2-5, with D perhaps given as TRBD1 or TRBD2 (6 bases each). The V end was cut by 0 bases, the J end by 5 bases, with 16 bases between. This CDR3 spans 16 amino acids. Germline V lookup: CDR1 MNHEY, CDR2 SVGAGI. Here the CDR3 reads CASSYSKAGAGETQYF. As DNA, the CDR3 is TGTGCCAGCAGTTACTCGAAGGCAGGGGCGGGGGAGACCCAGTACTTC.

This chain connects TRBV20-1 to TRBJ2-7; 8 nucleotides line up with TRBD2. The CDR3 is 15 amino acids. The trim removed 3 bases at V and 3 bases at J, leaving 10 bases unmatched. The germline V gene has CDR1 DFQATT and CDR2 SNEGSKA (reference sequence). CDR3: CSASWSSGRRYEQYF. In DNA, the CDR3 is TGCAGTGCTAGTTGGTCCAGCGGGAGACGCTACGAGCAGTACTTC.

This clonotype was seen at least ten times. V and J are TRBV7-9 and TRBJ2-1; D uncertain. Between the trimmed V and J ends, which lost 6 bases and 0 bases, there was a span of 12 bases. Germline CDR1 and CDR2: SEHNR and FQNEAQ (reference sequence). This CDR3 has 15 amino acids. The CDR3 sequence: CASSSGRSSYNEQFF. Here the CDR3 DNA reads TGTGCCAGCAGTTCAGGACGGAGCTCCTACAATGAGCAGTTCTTC.

The gene calls are TRBV4-1 and TRBJ2-1, with 7 bases aligning to TRBD2. From germline, CDR1 is MGHRA and CDR2 YSYEKL. The CDR3 length is 16 residues. Trimming took 5 bases from V and 6 from J; bases not matched to a gene: 13. The CDR3: CASSNHPGLDGNEQFF. The CDR3 nucleotides read TGCGCCAGCAGCAACCACCCCGGACTAGACGGCAATGAGCAGTTCTTC.

This clonotype was detected only a few times. The genes are TRBV28 and TRBJ2-1; TRBD1 matches 11 bases. This CDR3 contains 16 residues. Germline-derived CDR1 and CDR2 are MDHEN and SYDVKM. V shed 4 bases and J 7 bases; nucleotides not matched to a gene: 9. The CDR3 loop is CASSSTGQGAKNEQFF. As DNA, the CDR3 is TGTGCCAGCAGTTCCACTGGACAGGGGGCGAAGAATGAGCAGTTCTTC.

This sequence joins TRBV6-6 and TRBJ2-2; TRBD1 aligns across 10 bases. Germline CDR1 reads MNHNY; CDR2 reads SVGAGI (reference sequence). J lost 3 bases, V lost 1 base, and 8 bases had no gene match. The CDR3 consists of 18 residues. This CDR3 reads CASSYLRAGQGYTGELFF. CDR3 in DNA: TGTGCCAGCAGTTACTTAAGAGCGGGACAGGGGTACACCGGGGAGCTGTTTTTT.

The chain joins TRBV5-1 to TRBJ2-2; the match to TRBD1 covers 8 bases. This CDR3 contains 15 residues. Trimming took 2 bases from V and 3 from J; bases not matched to a gene: 3. Germline lookup yields CDR1 SGHRS and CDR2 YFSETQ. CDR3 in amino acids: CASSFRGPDTGELFF. Written as DNA, the CDR3 is TGCGCCAGCAGCTTCAGGGGGCCGGACACCGGGGAGCTGTTTTTT.

This chain joins TRBV3-1 and TRBJ2-5, with D tentatively TRBD2 (6 bases). The germline V gene encodes CDR1 LGHDT and CDR2 YNNKEL (reference sequence). The CDR3 has 17 residues. Trimming cost V 11 bases and J 3 bases, with 28 bases left between them. CDR3 region: CACSMRVSGRTKETQYF. DNA for the CDR3: TGTGCCTGCTCCATGCGGGTCAGCGGGCGTACCAAAGAGACCCAGTACTTC.

This clonotype was detected only a few times. The chain links TRBV11-2 to TRBJ1-5; D not certain. V was pared by 0 bases and J by 6 bases, with 3 bases between. In germline, CDR1 is SGHAT, CDR2 FQNNGV. The CDR3 length is 12 residues. DNA for the CDR3: TGTGCCAGCAGCTTAGAGGGTCAGCCCCAGCATTTT. It specifies CASSLEGQPQHF.

This clonotype was seen a handful of times. The chain links TRBV7-8 to TRBJ2-2, with 8 bases aligning to TRBD1. Germline assignment: CDR1 SGHVS and CDR2 FQNEAQ. The CDR3 is made up of 15 amino acids. Trimming took 5 bases from V and 7 from J; bases not matched to a gene: 9. The CDR3 spells CASSPQGAQIGELFF. CDR3 nucleotide sequence: TGTGCCAGCAGCCCCCAGGGGGCGCAGATCGGGGAGCTGTTTTTT.

This clonotype has only a few counts. The chain links TRBV7-2 to TRBJ2-5; perhaps D is TRBD1 or TRBD2 (5 bases each). CDR3 length: 15 amino acids. The V gene lost 5 bases and the J gene lost 2 bases, with 15 bases spanning the gap. The germline gives CDR1 SGHTA, CDR2 FQGNSA. This chain's CDR3 is CASSPPGPLQETQYF. In nucleotides, the CDR3 is TGTGCCAGCAGCCCCCCGGGACCCCTACAAGAGACCCAGTACTTC. Variable domain in full (rest from reference TRBV7-2 and TRBJ2-5): GAGVSQSPSNKVTEKGKDVELRCDPISGHTALYWYRQSLGQGLEFLIYFQGNSAPDKSGLPSDRFSAERTGGSVSTLTIQRTQQEDSAVYLCASSPPGPLQETQYFGPGTRLLVL.

The table lists this clonotype with a few counts. The chain employs TRBV20-1 and TRBJ1-6; possible D gene TRBD1, 5 bases. This CDR3 has 15 amino acids. The V gene lost 3 bases and the J gene lost 7 bases, with 16 bases spanning the gap. CDR1 and CDR2 (germline): DFQATT, SNEGSKA (reference sequence). The chain's CDR3 is CSASTGGVGNSPLHF. In DNA, the CDR3 is TGCAGTGCTAGTACGGGGGGGGTAGGAAATTCACCCCTCCACTTT.

This clonotype has a handful of counts. The CDR3 coding sequence is TGCAGTGCTAGGGCTCAAAGGGTAGGGAATGAAAAACTGTTTTTT. This translates into CSARAQRVGNEKLFF. The V and J genes are TRBV20-1 and TRBJ1-4; D gene unclear. The germline V gene encodes CDR1 DFQATT and CDR2 SNEGSKA (reference sequence). The CDR3 is 15 residues long. The V gene lost 3 bases and the J gene lost 5 bases, with 16 bases spanning the gap.

This clonotype was recorded a few times. The chain employs TRBV27 and TRBJ2-1; D not certain. Per the germline V gene, CDR1 is MNHEY and CDR2 is SMNVEV (reference sequence). The CDR3 has 16 residues. The germline V and J ends were trimmed by 6 bases and 4 bases, with 19 bases remaining between them. CDR3 region: CASRLDGQRVYNEQFF. The CDR3 coding sequence is TGTGCCAGCAGACTCGATGGCCAGCGTGTATACAATGAGCAGTTCTTC.

This clonotype turned up a few times. The V and J genes are TRBV11-3 and TRBJ2-5; D ambiguous. The V gene's germline CDR1 is SGHNT and CDR2 YENEEA. V shed 5 bases and J shed 5 bases, with 12 bases lying between them. The CDR3 covers 13 residues. The CDR3 region has the DNA TGTGCCAGCAGCGCCGGGCCTGGGGAGACCCAGTACTTC. Translating gives CASSAGPGETQYF.

This clonotype was observed a few times. This chain joins TRBV12-3 or TRBV12-4 and TRBJ2-7, with D hard to call. V lost 3 bases and J lost 1, with 7 bases in between. CDR3 size: 13 residues. Here the CDR3 DNA reads TGTGCCAGCAGTTTCGGGCAATCCTACGAGCAGTACTTC. Amino acids: CASSFGQSYEQYF.

This clonotype is labeled medium-sized. The rearrangement uses TRBV20-1 and TRBJ2-3; D gene uncertain. Germline lookup yields CDR1 DFQATT and CDR2 SNEGSKA (reference sequence). Trimming stripped 6 bases from V and 6 bases from J, with 10 bases between. The CDR3 loop spans 11 amino acids. The CDR3, as DNA: TGCAGTGCGGGCCGGTGGGATACGCAGTATTTT. As protein: CSAGRWDTQYF.